The clone carrying this TCR beta chain was picked up a small number of times. These data are taken from a study of T cells after yellow fever vaccination. For the study at large: When fractions had low cell numbers, they were prepared with SMART-Seq v4 Ultra Low Input.

This CDR3 region has 15 residues. Trimming removed 0 bases from V and 4 bases from J, with 14 bases in between. Germline assignment: CDR1 SGHKS and CDR2 YYEKEE (reference sequence). The 5'RACE template-switching step produced TCR cDNA and added a universal primer site and UMIs. TCRdb re-analysed the 5' RACE reads in MiXCR, keeping a single row per CDR3 protein. The profile covers 450,000 to 600,000 distinct CDR3 sequences, with about 13% appearing a single time and about 14% taken by the ten largest. The sample in question was PBMCs, obtained on the day of the yellow fever booster vaccination. The TCR was taken from a man under 40 who received the YFV17D yellow fever vaccine. V is TRBV5-5 and J is TRBJ2-7, with D possibly matching TRBD2 (5 bases). CDR3 in amino acids: CASSLGMGPGYEQYF. DNA of the CDR3: TGTGCCAGCAGCTTGGGAATGGGTCCGGGATACGAGCAGTACTTC.